A single sample gave rise to the 6 T cell receptor beta chains below, sequenced in a study of patients and donors after allogeneic stem cell transplantation. TCRdb reanalysed the RT-PCR reads using MiXCR and keeps one entry per CDR3 protein. The sample holds roughly 200,000 distinct CDR3 sequences; roughly 38% are singletons and the top ten take around a tenth. The material sequenced was blood, either unsorted or a sorted T cell fraction (not recorded which). The receptors here all came from a human donor who was either an allogeneic HSCT recipient or a stem cell or donor lymphocyte infusion donor (not recorded which). It is not recorded whose cells these are; they may come from a transplant donor.

CDR3 coding DNA: TGTGCCACCAGCAGAGATTGGTCCCCGGATGCGAACACTGAAGCTTTCTTT. Encoded protein: CATSRDWSPDANTEAFF. The chain couples TRBV15 to TRBJ1-1; no firm D call. Germline CDR1 LNHNV, CDR2 YYDKDF (reference sequence). Deletions cut 0 bases from V and 1 base from J, with 15 bases between. The CDR3 covers 17 residues. The full variable domain, rest sourced from reference TRBV15 and TRBJ1-1, is DAMVIQNPRYQVTQFGKPVTLSCSQTLNHNVMYWYQQKSSQAPKLLFHYYDKDFNNEADTPDNFQSRRPNTSFCFLDIRSPGLGDTAMYLCATSRDWSPDANTEAFFGQGTRLTVV.

In its sample, this clonotype was seen once. The rearrangement links TRBV30 to TRBJ2-7; 9 bases align to TRBD2. Trimming cost V 2 bases and J 3 bases; bases outside gene matches: 11. Germline CDR1 GTSNPN, CDR2 SVGIG (reference sequence). This CDR3 spans 16 amino acids. This CDR3 reads CAWSPLSGGTDYEQYF. CDR3 DNA sequence: TGTGCCTGGAGTCCGTTAAGCGGGGGGACCGACTACGAGCAGTACTTC.

V and J are TRBV29-1 and TRBJ2-3, with TRBD1 as a possible D gene (5 bases). V was clipped by 3 bases and J by 0 bases, with 7 bases between them. Per the germline V gene, CDR1 is SQVTM and CDR2 is ANQGSEA. CDR3 length: 13 residues. The CDR3 loop is CSVEGQSTDTQYF. CDR3 coding DNA: TGCAGCGTTGAGGGGCAGAGCACAGATACGCAGTATTTT.

V gene TRBV19 combines with J gene TRBJ1-5, with D tentatively TRBD1 (6 bases). The CDR3 runs to 12 residues. Per germline, CDR1 LNHDA and CDR2 SQIVND (reference sequence). Trimming took off 11 bases at V and 9 bases at J, with 17 bases between the two ends. CDR3 in amino acids: CASSQGRRPQHF. CDR3 bases: TGTGCCTCAAGCCAGGGGAGGCGGCCCCAGCATTTT.

This clonotype was observed once. The chain uses TRBV20-1 and TRBJ2-3; D is uncertain. Trimming removed 6 bases from V and 4 bases from J, with 8 bases in between. The CDR3 length is 11 residues. CDR1 is DFQATT, CDR2 SNEGSKA, per germline (reference sequence). CDR3 DNA sequence: TGCAGTGCGGGCACATCAGATACGCAGTATTTT. Residues: CSAGTSDTQYF.

This clonotype was seen more than once but under ten times. The genes are TRBV5-1 and TRBJ1-5; D may be TRBD1 (5 bases). The CDR3 runs 13 residues. Looked up from germline, CDR1 is SGHRS and CDR2 is YFSETQ. The V end lost 5 bases, the J end lost 5 bases, and 11 bases lay between the germline ends. DNA for the CDR3: TGCGCCAGCAGTTATGACAGTTATCAGCCCCAGCATTTT. Encoded protein: CASSYDSYQPQHF.